What follows are 32 T cell receptor beta chains derived from one specimen sequenced in a study of early T cells in non-severe SARS-CoV-2 infection (dated by TCRdb to about 2021). Library preparation employed 5' RACE. The data were produced on a NextSeq 500. TCRdb's own reprocessing of the public reads used fastp at Q25 and MiXCR and kept productive beta chains. Rows merge per CDR3 protein into single entries with the most common DNA and genes. The sample table lists 70,000 to 90,000 distinct CDR3 sequences, roughly 10% of them with a count of one. Around 8% of the sample goes to the ten largest clones. Sequencing was performed on whole blood, taken at baseline. Every receptor here comes from an adult who was a healthcare worker with PCR-confirmed SARS-CoV-2 infection or an uninfected control (not recorded which).

This clonotype was detected a few times. This rearrangement joins TRBV27 to TRBJ2-7; 7 nucleotides line up with TRBD1. Germline V lookup: CDR1 MNHEY, CDR2 SMNVEV (reference sequence). This CDR3 has 13 residues. With V trimmed by 3 bases and J by 2 bases, 1 base remained unmatched. The DNA for the CDR3 is TGTGCCAGCAGTTTTGGACAGGCCTACGAGCAGTACTTC. Translating it yields CASSFGQAYEQYF.

This clonotype has a count of ten or more. This sequence joins TRBV1 and TRBJ2-1; the DNA was not compared with TRBD2, the D call given in the table. TRBV1 is noted as a pseudogene. This CDR3 spans 16 amino acids. CDR3 sequence reads: CTSYPGLAGEGNEQFF. CDR3 sequence (DNA): TGCACCAGTTATCCGGGACTAGCGGGAGAAGGGAATGAGCAGTTCTTC.

This clonotype came up many times. V gene TRBV12-3 or TRBV12-4 combines with J gene TRBJ1-1; D ambiguous. The CDR3 is made up of 12 amino acids. Trimming shortened V by 6 bases and J by 6 bases, and 11 bases separated the two germline ends. The CDR3 sequence is CASSLRRAEAFF. DNA for the CDR3: TGTGCCAGCAGCCTCAGAAGGGCTGAAGCTTTCTTT.

The chain employs TRBV2 and TRBJ2-3; TRBD2 aligns across 9 bases. Trimming cost V 4 bases and J 2 bases; bases outside gene matches: 4. Germline values: CDR1 SNHLY, CDR2 FYNNEI. This CDR3 region has 15 residues. Here the CDR3 DNA reads TGTGCCAGCAGTGCGGCGGGGGGGAACACAGATACGCAGTATTTT. Translated: CASSAAGGNTDTQYF.

The chain joins TRBV28 to TRBJ1-5; 7 nucleotides line up with TRBD1. The germline CDR1 and CDR2 sequences are MDHEN and SYDVKM. After removal of 6 bases from V and 6 bases from J, the junction contained 8 bases not matched to a gene. This CDR3 has 14 residues. Here the CDR3 DNA reads TGTGCCAGCAGCGAAAGGGGGCTGGGTCAGCCCCAGCATTTT. Its translation: CASSERGLGQPQHF.

This clonotype came up a few times. The V call is TRBV29-1, the J call TRBJ2-3; maybe TRBD2 (6 bases). Germline CDR1 reads SQVTM; CDR2 reads ANQGSEA. The CDR3 contains 13 residues. V shed 4 bases and J shed 3 bases, with 11 bases lying between them. CDR3 in amino acids: CSVVSRGTDTQYF. DNA of the CDR3: TGCAGCGTTGTGTCACGGGGGACAGATACGCAGTATTTT.

This clonotype has ten or more counts. This chain links TRBV7-9 with TRBJ1-2; unclear D gene. Germline V lookup: CDR1 SEHNR, CDR2 FQNEAQ (reference sequence). V was cut by 2 bases and J by 4 bases, with 8 bases left in between. The CDR3 runs 13 residues. The CDR3 DNA reads as TGTGCCAGCAGCTTAAGGGAGGCCTATGGCTACACCTTC. Protein sequence: CASSLREAYGYTF.

This clonotype was observed a handful of times. The chain has TRBV19 and TRBJ2-5, with D possibly being TRBD2 (6 bases). CDR1 is LNHDA and CDR2 is SQIVND in the germline V gene (reference sequence). Trimming took 5 bases from V and 5 from J, leaving 15 bases between them. The CDR3 consists of 14 residues. The CDR3 DNA reads as TGTGCCAGTAGTCCCTACTCCAGCGGGGAGACCCAGTACTTC. This gives the protein CASSPYSSGETQYF.

The V gene is TRBV9, the J gene TRBJ1-2, with a tentative D call TRBD1 (5 bases). Trimming shortened V by 4 bases and J by 6 bases, and 22 bases separated the two germline ends. This CDR3 spans 16 amino acids. Looked up from germline, CDR1 is SGDLS and CDR2 is YYNGEE. The CDR3 region has the DNA TGTGCCAGCAGCCCGCGTCTGAGGAGGGGCAGGAATGGCTACACCTTC. This sequence encodes CASSPRLRRGRNGYTF.

This clonotype occurred a few times. The V call is TRBV20-1, the J call TRBJ2-1; TRBD2 agrees at 9 bases. This CDR3 is built from 14 residues. The ends lost 6 bases at V and 5 bases at J; junction bases unmatched: 8. The germline V gene encodes CDR1 DFQATT and CDR2 SNEGSKA (reference sequence). The CDR3 here is CSANSGSRHNEQFF. The CDR3 region has the DNA TGCAGTGCCAATAGCGGGAGTAGACACAATGAGCAGTTCTTC.

This clonotype was recorded many times. This sequence joins TRBV25-1 and TRBJ1-5; D might be TRBD1 (6 bases). Germline assignment: CDR1 MGHDK and CDR2 SYGVNS. CDR3 length equals 14 residues. The V and J ends lost 3 bases and 7 bases respectively, with 13 bases between them. The CDR3 DNA sequence: TGTGCCAGCAGTGAGACGGGGGCCGGACAGCCCCAGCATTTT. Its protein is CASSETGAGQPQHF.

This clonotype was found a few times. V and J are TRBV30 and TRBJ2-1; the match to TRBD2 covers 11 bases. The CDR3 has 17 residues. Trimming at V came to 1 base and at J to 5 bases, leaving 10 bases not matched to a gene. Germline V CDR1 and CDR2: GTSNPN, SVGIG (reference sequence). The CDR3 spells CAWSDAYLAGGNNEQFF. The CDR3 DNA sequence: TGTGCCTGGAGTGATGCCTATCTAGCGGGAGGAAACAATGAGCAGTTCTTC.

This clonotype was recorded a few times. J is TRBJ1-1 and V is TRBV5-4; 8 bases agree with TRBD1. The germline V gene has CDR1 SGHNT and CDR2 YYREEE (reference sequence). The V and J ends lost 0 bases and 5 bases, in that order; junction bases with no gene match: 12. CDR3 length: 17 residues. In DNA form, the CDR3 reads TGTGCCAGCAGCTTGGATCTCCCGAGGACAGGGATGACTGAAGCTTTCTTT. Amino acid sequence: CASSLDLPRTGMTEAFF.

This clonotype was seen many times. V gene TRBV4-1 combines with J gene TRBJ2-7, with D possibly matching TRBD2 (5 bases). Trimming pared 4 bases from V and 3 bases from J, leaving 16 bases between. Germline V gene data show CDR1 as MGHRA and CDR2 as YSYEKL. The CDR3 loop spans 15 amino acids. CDR3 loop: CASSRTHRTGYEQYF. As DNA, the CDR3 is TGCGCCAGCAGCCGAACCCACCGGACTGGCTACGAGCAGTACTTC.

The chain links TRBV6-1 to TRBJ2-5, with 7 bases lining up with TRBD1. Losses at the gene ends were 1 base for V and 2 bases for J; bases not matched to a gene: 4. Germline CDR1 is MNHNS and CDR2 is SASEGT. The CDR3 extends over 15 amino acids. The CDR3 sequence is CASSEVGQLQETQYF. Written as DNA, the CDR3 is TGTGCCAGCAGTGAAGTGGGACAGCTACAAGAGACCCAGTACTTC.

This chain joins TRBV7-9 and TRBJ2-1, with a weak D call TRBD2 (6 bases). The germline gives CDR1 SEHNR, CDR2 FQNEAQ (reference sequence). Deletions cut 3 bases from V and 9 bases from J, with 15 bases between. The CDR3 is 14 residues long. CDR3: CASSFVREFGEQFF. Written as DNA, the CDR3 is TGTGCCAGCAGCTTCGTCCGGGAGTTCGGTGAGCAGTTCTTC.

This clonotype occurred a few times. The V call is TRBV18, the J call TRBJ2-7; a weak D match, TRBD1 (6 bases). Germline V gene lookup returns CDR1 KGHSH and CDR2 LQKENI. The CDR3 consists of 16 residues. The V and J ends lost 3 bases and 0 bases respectively, with 15 bases between them. Written as DNA, the CDR3 is TGTGCCAGCTCACCCTTGGGGACACCGAGCTCCTACGAGCAGTACTTC. Translating it yields CASSPLGTPSSYEQYF.

This clonotype was detected only once. The chain recombines TRBV30 with TRBJ2-3; 7 bases agree with TRBD2. Germline CDR1 and CDR2: GTSNPN and SVGIG (reference sequence). The CDR3 runs 14 residues. V shed 2 bases and J 2 bases; nucleotides not matched to a gene: 4. CDR3 sequence reads: CAWSHLAVTDTQYF. DNA of the CDR3: TGTGCCTGGAGTCACCTAGCGGTCACAGATACGCAGTATTTT.

The table lists this clonotype with a few counts. V usage is TRBV10-3 and J usage is TRBJ2-5; possibly TRBD1 for D (5 bases). V was cut by 3 bases and J by 5 bases, with 10 bases left in between. This CDR3 region has 13 residues. The germline V gene has CDR1 ENHRY and CDR2 SYGVKD. CDR3 nucleotides: TGTGCCATCAGTGATAGACAGAGCGAGACCCAGTACTTC. This codes for CAISDRQSETQYF.

This clonotype was picked up a small number of times. The genes are TRBV7-9 and TRBJ2-1; D might be TRBD1 (6 bases). The CDR3 has 14 residues. Germline lookup yields CDR1 SEHNR and CDR2 FQNEAQ (reference sequence). The germline V and J ends were trimmed by 1 base and 5 bases, with 9 bases remaining between them. The CDR3 DNA reads TGTGCCAGCAGCTTAGGGACAGCTGACAATGAGCAGTTCTTC. This sequence encodes CASSLGTADNEQFF.

V gene TRBV7-9 combines with J gene TRBJ1-3; D is ambiguous. CDR3 length: 12 amino acids. Germline values: CDR1 SEHNR, CDR2 FQNEAQ (reference sequence). V was pared by 11 bases and J by 3 bases, with 11 bases between. The CDR3, as DNA: TGTGCCGTCCGCTTGGATGGAAACACCATATATTTT. It is translated as CAVRLDGNTIYF.

This clonotype has ten or more counts. This chain uses TRBV24-1 with TRBJ2-2; 7 nucleotides line up with TRBD1. The CDR3 has 15 residues. After removal of 4 bases from V and 5 bases from J, the junction contained 6 bases not matched to a gene. Looked up from germline, CDR1 is KGHDR and CDR2 is SFDVKD. The CDR3, as DNA: TGTGCCACCAGTGAGACAGGGCTGGGGACCGGGGAGCTGTTTTTT. It specifies CATSETGLGTGELFF.

This clonotype was seen a few times. The chain employs TRBV7-8 and TRBJ2-1; D is ambiguous. Germline values: CDR1 SGHVS, CDR2 FQNEAQ. Trimming removed 5 bases at V and 6 bases at J, with 20 bases between. The CDR3 runs 16 residues. CDR3 in DNA: TGTGCCAGCAGCCTCCGGGCGTTCGCTACCACCAATGAGCAGTTCTTC. Translating it yields CASSLRAFATTNEQFF.

The table lists this clonotype with many counts. The rearrangement uses TRBV20-1 and TRBJ2-1; D gene ambiguous. The CDR3 is 12 residues long. V lost 6 bases and J lost 3, with 9 bases in between. CDR1 is DFQATT, CDR2 SNEGSKA, per germline (reference sequence). CDR3 region: CSAGSSYNEQFF. CDR3 bases: TGCAGTGCGGGTAGCAGCTACAATGAGCAGTTCTTC.

The J gene is TRBJ1-1, the V gene TRBV27, with D possibly TRBD1 on 5 matching bases. Trimming shortened V by 6 bases and J by 6 bases, and 14 bases separated the two germline ends. There are 13 residues in the CDR3. CDR1 and CDR2 (germline): MNHEY, SMNVEV (reference sequence). CDR3 in DNA: TGTGCCAGCAGGGATCCAGGGAGGCCTGAAGCTTTCTTT. This codes for CASRDPGRPEAFF.

This clonotype was observed many times. This chain connects TRBV3-1 to TRBJ2-5; unclear D gene. Germline lookup yields CDR1 LGHDT and CDR2 YNNKEL (reference sequence). V shed 4 bases and J shed 4 bases, with 7 bases lying between them. CDR3 length equals 12 residues. The CDR3 sequence is CASSPGSETQYF. In DNA, the CDR3 is TGTGCCAGCAGCCCGGGTTCAGAGACCCAGTACTTC.

This clonotype has more than one count but fewer than ten. V gene TRBV6-1 combines with J gene TRBJ2-2; tentative D call: TRBD2 (6 bases). The CDR3 contains 14 residues. Germline lookup yields CDR1 MNHNS and CDR2 SASEGT. Trimming removed 1 base from V and 3 bases from J, with 6 bases in between. CDR3 in DNA: TGTGCCAGCAGTGAAGGACTAGACACCGGGGAGCTGTTTTTT. Translating it yields CASSEGLDTGELFF.

This clonotype was recorded only once. J is TRBJ2-2 and V is TRBV12-3 or TRBV12-4; unclear D gene. The CDR3 runs 14 residues. The V end was cut by 8 bases, the J end by 9 bases, with 19 bases between. CDR3 bases: TGTGCCAGCGTACTCAACCTAGAAGAGCGGGAGCTGTTTTTT. It encodes CASVLNLEERELFF.

This clonotype was counted only a few times. The rearrangement joins TRBV27 to TRBJ1-2; TRBD1 aligns across 11 bases. This CDR3 has 14 amino acids. Germline V gives CDR1 MNHEY, CDR2 SMNVEV (reference sequence). Trimming took 6 bases from V and 11 from J; bases not matched to a gene: 11. The CDR3 DNA reads TGTGCCAGCAGCCCCATCGGACAGGGGGCTGGGTACACCTTC. Protein product: CASSPIGQGAGYTF.

This clonotype was detected only a few times. With a much larger clone just one base away, this may be a read error. The genes are TRBV6-2 or TRBV6-3 and TRBJ2-7; the D is unclear. CDR3 length equals 11 residues. From germline, CDR1 is MNHEY and CDR2 SVGEGT. CDR3 protein: CASSFSNEQYF. CDR3 DNA: TGTGCCAGCAGTTTCTCCAACGAGCAGTACTTC.

This clonotype has only a few counts. The chain links TRBV5-1 to TRBJ2-3; D could derive from TRBD1 or TRBD2 (6 bases each). The CDR3 totals 15 residues. Germline V gene data show CDR1 as SGHRS and CDR2 as YFSETQ. Trimming stripped 3 bases from V and 0 bases from J, with 11 bases between. CDR3 sequence: CASSSRGRSTDTQYF. For the CDR3, the DNA is TGCGCCAGCAGCTCCCGGGGGCGAAGCACAGATACGCAGTATTTT.

In this sample, this clonotype turned up many times. The V and J genes are TRBV20-1 and TRBJ2-3, with 7 positions matching TRBD2. CDR1 and CDR2 from the germline V gene are DFQATT and SNEGSKA (reference sequence). This CDR3 has 17 residues. The junction had 19 bases not matched to a gene; V was cut back by 0 bases and J by 10 bases. CDR3 sequence reads: CSARDGRLAETPIAQYF. CDR3 bases: TGCAGTGCTAGAGATGGTAGGCTAGCGGAGACCCCCATTGCGCAGTATTTT.